The present entry profiles one T cell receptor (beta chain) with its context. This clone occurred once. What this receptor recognizes is not known. No clone much larger than this one lies a single base away; base qualities are absent. The data originate from a study of T cell responses to AZD1222 COVID-19 vaccine (dated by TCRdb to about 2021). Background for the entire study: A total of 233 trial participants underwent TCR sequencing, of whom about 200 had received two doses of AZD1222 and about 25 had received two doses of the MenACWY control vaccine. Trial participants were enrolled by age into 18-55, 56-69 and 70-plus year subgroups, with around 150, 28 and 57 TCR-sequenced participants respectively.

Overall results and qualifications from the work: Because no samples from the day 14 peak response were available, repertoires could be characterized only after the peak T cell response. In the small 56-69-year group, the increase in depth fell short of significance, most likely because of low power. Participants were mostly white British, with more females than males. The authors suggested clonal diversity may have been underestimated. Conclusions about previously exposed vaccinees are limited because only six or seven AZD1222 recipients were SARS-CoV-2 seropositive at baseline. The vaccine-associated CD4 TCRs covered the entire spike protein, and the dominant responses fell in regions 160-218 and 743-854. After two AZD1222 doses, both the breadth and the depth of spike-specific TCRs were significantly higher than at day 0 and than in MenACWY recipients. Epitopes outside the regions mutated in the B.1.351 and B.1.1.7 variants were reportedly recognized by nearly half of the unique spike-specific TCRs.

The CDR3 regions of human TCRbeta chains were analyzed by immunosequencing. As for the authors' bioinformatics: TCRs in the repertoires were matched against a reference library of SARS-CoV-2-specific TCRs that had been generated with the MIRA antigen-specificity platform. Breadth was defined as the fraction of unique TCRs that were SARS-CoV-2-associated. Depth was defined as the fraction of total T cells that were SARS-CoV-2-associated. Using the MIRA data, every spike-specific TCR was mapped to the spike region that the TCR reacted to and assigned to either a CD4 or a CD8 class. Log10-transformed breadth and depth values were compared by one-way ANOVA with Sidak's multiple comparisons tests. Imported from immuneACCESS, the table was reduced by TCRdb to in-frame sequences with V and J called. These copies leave out some clones; in studies compared against another copy, an unresolved V gene accounts for under half, and the cause of the remainder is not known. V and J calls and clone size follow that table, whereas D and trimming were derived from the DNA. Counted in this sample were about 130,000 clones; under 95% of them appeared once. The ten biggest clones cover about 1% of the sample.

In the paper's terms, the time point label means: about 28 days (+/-7) after the second vaccine dose. AZD1222 recipients with second doses at about 4 weeks or about 12 weeks were pooled, because spike-specific TCR depth and breadth did not differ between schedules. Vaccinee samples came from UK trials COV001 and COV002, including a single-blind randomized controlled phase 2/3 trial of AZD1222 (ChAdOx1 nCoV-19) in healthy adults. For TCRbeta chain sequencing, PBMC samples were collected from trial participants at day 0 and at day 28 after the second dose. The material was peripheral blood, obtained 28 days after the second AZD1222 dose. The TCR was taken from an adult who received the AZD1222 COVID-19 vaccine.

CDR3 reads: CASSLVRQGVAFF. The nucleotide sequence is TGTGCCAGCAGCTTGGTCCGACAGGGTGTGGCTTTCTTT. This chain joins TRBV5-8 to TRBJ1-1; 7 nucleotides in the junction match TRBD1. The junction shows trimming of 0 bases on V and 11 bases on J, and the gene matches do not reach 7 bases of it. Sequences SGHTS (CDR1) and YDEGEE (CDR2) are obtained from the germline V gene. Counted from cysteine to phenylalanine, this CDR3 has 13 amino acids. The read is trimmed to its CDR3 DNA, 39 bases read in frame from base 1. The CDR3, completed at both ends by the reference TRBV5-8 and TRBJ1-1 genes, gives the full variable domain EAGVTQSPTHLIKTRGQQATLRCSPISGHTSVYWYQQALGLGLQFLLWYDEGEERNRGNFPPRFSGRQFPNYSSELNVNALELEDSALYLCASSLVRQGVAFFGQGTRLTVV.